The rows below give T cell receptor beta chains drawn from one sample of a study of neurological immune-mediated disorders. TCRdb reanalysed the 5' RACE reads using MiXCR and keeps one entry per CDR3 protein. The sample contains around 50,000 distinct CDR3 sequences, under 4.5% of which appear only once. Material for sequencing was PBMCs. These TCRs come from a woman aged 25 to 39 with multiple sclerosis. Each CDR3 is given with its conserved first and last residue.

v_gene,j_gene,CDR3aa
TRBV14,TRBJ2-7,CASSQVRGRYEQYF
TRBV18,TRBJ1-2,CASSPDREGNYGYTF
TRBV12-3/TRBV12-4,TRBJ2-2,CASSLPPLNTGELFF
TRBV12-3/TRBV12-4,TRBJ2-5,CASSLETIKETQYF
TRBV7-7,TRBJ2-1,CASSLGTPRGEQFF
TRBV11-2,TRBJ2-7,CASSSLKLAGSHEQYF
TRBV5-1,TRBJ2-3,CASSLGQGAATQYF
TRBV14,TRBJ2-2,CASSQAPRTGELFF
TRBV5-1,TRBJ1-5,CASSLDPQGGQPQHF
TRBV5-1,TRBJ2-3,CASSLTWADTQYF
TRBV20-1,TRBJ1-2,CSARPTRNYGYTF
TRBV5-1,TRBJ2-5,CASKIGTGQETQYF
TRBV20-1,TRBJ2-5,CSASGRGQETQYF
TRBV5-1,TRBJ1-5,CASSLAPNQPQHF
TRBV20-1,TRBJ2-5,CSASLQSSGRQETQYF
TRBV20-1,TRBJ2-5,CSARDRETQYF